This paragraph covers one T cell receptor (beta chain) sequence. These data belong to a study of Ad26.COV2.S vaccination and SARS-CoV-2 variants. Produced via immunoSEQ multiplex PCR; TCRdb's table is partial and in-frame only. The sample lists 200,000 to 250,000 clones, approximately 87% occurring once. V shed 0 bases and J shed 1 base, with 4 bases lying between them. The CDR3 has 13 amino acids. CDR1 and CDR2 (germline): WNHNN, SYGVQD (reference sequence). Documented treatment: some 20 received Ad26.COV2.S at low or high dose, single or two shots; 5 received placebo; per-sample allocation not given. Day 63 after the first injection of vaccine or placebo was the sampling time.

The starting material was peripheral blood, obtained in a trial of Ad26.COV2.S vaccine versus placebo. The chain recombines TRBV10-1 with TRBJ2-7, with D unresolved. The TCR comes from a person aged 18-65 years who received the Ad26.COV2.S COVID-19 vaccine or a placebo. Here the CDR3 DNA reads TGCGCCAGCAGTGAGTCGGGGTCCTACGAGCAGTACTTC. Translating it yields CASSESGSYEQYF.